These 20 T cell receptor beta chains came from one sample sequenced in a study of CD8 T cells in ankylosing spondylitis. Study-wide results and caveats: Blood of patients with ankylosing spondylitis appeared to be characterized by a TCR beta motif of several highly homologous variants.

TCRdb re-analysed the 5' RACE reads in MiXCR, keeping a single row per CDR3 protein. The sample carries more than 650,000 distinct CDR3 sequences, 12% recorded once. Antigens of these TCRs are unknown. The material sequenced was blood, either unsorted or a sorted T cell fraction (not recorded which). Every receptor here comes from a male donor with ankylosing spondylitis.

There are a few counts of this clonotype. V and J are TRBV27 and TRBJ2-6, with 7 bases matching TRBD1. The CDR3 spans 16 residues. J lost 0 bases, V lost 4 bases, and 3 bases had no gene match. The germline V gene encodes CDR1 MNHEY and CDR2 SMNVEV (reference sequence). CDR3 sequence: CASSSGGGSGANVLTF. The CDR3 DNA sequence: TGTGCCAGCAGTTCAGGGGGTGGCTCTGGGGCCAACGTCCTGACTTTC.

The sample holds a few counts of this clonotype. The chain employs TRBV4-3 and TRBJ2-1, with D perhaps assigned TRBD1 or TRBD2 (5 bases each). This CDR3 spans 16 amino acids. Per the germline V gene, CDR1 is LGHNA and CDR2 is YSLEER. Trimming removed 1 base from V and 0 bases from J, with 10 bases in between. The CDR3: CASSQGDAGSYNEQFF. The CDR3 coding sequence is TGCGCCAGCAGCCAAGGGGACGCGGGCTCCTACAATGAGCAGTTCTTC.

A few counts support this clonotype. This sequence joins TRBV20-1 and TRBJ2-7, with D maybe TRBD1 (5 bases). Per germline, CDR1 DFQATT and CDR2 SNEGSKA (reference sequence). V lost 1 base, J lost 6 bases, and 16 bases lay in between. The CDR3 has 14 residues. The DNA for the CDR3 is TGCAGTGCTAGAGCCTATCTAGGGGTCGTCGAGCAGTACTTC. Protein product: CSARAYLGVVEQYF.

V usage is TRBV20-1 and J usage is TRBJ2-7; the D call may be TRBD1 or TRBD2 (5 bases each). Germline V lookup: CDR1 DFQATT, CDR2 SNEGSKA (reference sequence). The CDR3 covers 12 residues. V lost 5 bases and J 6 bases, leaving 14 bases between the germline ends. CDR3 residues: CSAEGRAGEQYF. CDR3 nucleotides: TGCAGTGCTGAGGGCAGGGCGGGCGAGCAGTACTTC.

The chain links TRBV6-5 to TRBJ2-1, with 13 bases lining up with TRBD2. Germline V gene lookup returns CDR1 MNHEY and CDR2 SVGAGI. The CDR3 is made up of 18 amino acids. V lost 3 bases and J lost 4; bases outside the gene matches: 9. The DNA of the CDR3 is TGTGCCAGCAGTTATCCCCGCACTAGCGGGGGGGATTACAATGAGCAGTTCTTC. Translating gives CASSYPRTSGGDYNEQFF.

The V call is TRBV28, the J call TRBJ2-7; the D is unclear. The CDR3 contains 13 residues. V was trimmed by 7 bases and J by 7 bases, leaving 17 bases between them. From germline, CDR1 is MDHEN and CDR2 SYDVKM. The CDR3 protein is CASNRVSTGEQYF. The CDR3 region has the DNA TGTGCCAGCAACCGGGTCTCTACCGGGGAGCAGTACTTC.

This clonotype was observed at least ten times. The chain couples TRBV7-2 to TRBJ2-7; D unclear. The germline V gene encodes CDR1 SGHTA and CDR2 FQGNSA. The CDR3 is 13 amino acids. Trimming removed 5 bases from V and 2 bases from J, with 10 bases in between. CDR3 bases: TGTGCCAGCAGCCTGGGTTATACCTACGAGCAGTACTTC. It yields the protein CASSLGYTYEQYF.

The CDR3: CLTAGGLARTYEQYF. CDR3 nucleotides: TGTCTCACCGCTGGGGGACTAGCGAGGACCTACGAGCAGTACTTC. The chain recombines TRBV3-1 with TRBJ2-7; TRBD2 matches 10 bases. Germline CDR1 LGHDT, CDR2 YNNKEL (reference sequence). The CDR3 is 15 amino acids.

J is TRBJ2-3 and V is TRBV10-3; weak D call: TRBD2 (5 bases). Looked up from germline, CDR1 is ENHRY and CDR2 is SYGVKD. V was clipped by 7 bases and J by 4 bases, with 12 bases between them. The CDR3 spans 13 residues. CDR3 sequence reads: CAIKDRTADTQYF. The CDR3 bases are TGTGCCATCAAGGACCGGACTGCAGATACGCAGTATTTT.

V usage is TRBV30 and J usage is TRBJ1-1; the D gene is possibly TRBD1 (5 bases). Germline CDR1 is GTSNPN and CDR2 is SVGIG (reference sequence). The CDR3 is 11 amino acids. The V gene lost 4 bases and the J gene lost 11 bases, with 14 bases spanning the gap. The CDR3, as DNA: TGTGCCTGGATAAAGAGGGGCGCGGCTTTCTTT. Encoded protein: CAWIKRGAAFF. Variable domain in full (rest from reference TRBV30 and TRBJ1-1): SQTIHQWPATLVQPVGSPLSLECTVEGTSNPNLYWYRQAAGRGLQLLFYSVGIGQISSEVPQNLSASRPQDRQFILSSKKLLLSDSGFYLCAWIKRGAAFFGQGTRLTVV.

The table lists this clonotype with a few counts. The chain recombines TRBV20-1 with TRBJ2-5, with 9 bases lining up with TRBD2. The CDR3 is 13 amino acids. The ends lost 5 bases at V and 4 bases at J; junction bases unmatched: 5. Germline loops: CDR1 DFQATT, CDR2 SNEGSKA (reference sequence). The DNA of the CDR3 is TGCAGTGCTCACCTAGCGGGAACAGAGACCCAGTACTTC. Translating it yields CSAHLAGTETQYF.

This clonotype turned up a few times. The chain uses TRBV7-9 and TRBJ2-1, with 7 bases lining up with TRBD2. Trimming cost V 2 bases and J 0 bases; bases outside gene matches: 4. The CDR3 has 16 residues. The germline CDR1 and CDR2 sequences are SEHNR and FQNEAQ (reference sequence). The CDR3 DNA reads TGTGCCAGCAGCTTAAGAGCGGGGATCTCCTACAATGAGCAGTTCTTC. Protein sequence: CASSLRAGISYNEQFF.

The chain links TRBV28 to TRBJ2-4; the D is unclear. There are 14 residues in the CDR3. Per the germline V gene, CDR1 is MDHEN and CDR2 is SYDVKM. The V end lost 4 bases, the J end lost 4 bases, and 11 bases lay between the germline ends. CDR3 DNA sequence: TGTGCCAGCAGTTCGGCGGCGTTAAAAAACATTCAGTACTTC. Translated, it gives CASSSAALKNIQYF.

This clonotype was picked up a small number of times. V usage is TRBV3-1 and J usage is TRBJ1-1, with a weak D call TRBD1 (6 bases). This CDR3 comprises 14 residues. Germline lookup yields CDR1 LGHDT and CDR2 YNNKEL (reference sequence). V gave up 3 bases and J gave up 6 bases, with 14 bases separating them. The CDR3 DNA is TGTGCCAGCAGCCAGGTCCTAGGGGGAGCTGAAGCTTTCTTT. Translating gives CASSQVLGGAEAFF.

The chain is built from TRBV7-9 and TRBJ1-1; perhaps TRBD1 as D (6 bases). Per the germline V gene, CDR1 is SEHNR and CDR2 is FQNEAQ (reference sequence). This CDR3 contains 15 residues. The V end was cut by 4 bases, the J end by 2 bases, with 14 bases between. Written as DNA, the CDR3 is TGTGCCAGCAGCTCGGCCGGGACAATCAACACTGAAGCTTTCTTT. Its translation: CASSSAGTINTEAFF.

The rearrangement uses TRBV12-3 or TRBV12-4 and TRBJ2-1; 13 bases fit TRBD2. With 6 bases clipped from V and 9 bases from J, the junction kept 8 bases outside the gene matches. CDR3 length: 15 residues. In nucleotides, the CDR3 is TGTGCCAGCAGCCTGGGACTAGCGGGGATAGGTGAGCAGTTCTTC. It is translated as CASSLGLAGIGEQFF.

A few counts support this clonotype. The rearrangement joins TRBV7-2 to TRBJ2-3; TRBD1 agrees at 8 bases. The CDR3 consists of 14 residues. CDR1 is SGHTA and CDR2 is FQGNSA in the germline V gene. Unmatched junction bases numbered 4, after V lost 4 bases and J lost 4 bases. The CDR3 spells CASSSRQGPDTQYF. The CDR3 DNA is TGTGCCAGCAGCTCACGACAGGGGCCAGATACGCAGTATTTT.

This clonotype turned up a few times. This chain uses TRBV7-9 with TRBJ1-2; TRBD1 is a possible D gene (5 bases). The CDR3 is made up of 15 amino acids. V was shortened by 1 base and J by 3 bases, with 12 bases between the two germline ends. The germline gives CDR1 SEHNR, CDR2 FQNEAQ (reference sequence). CDR3 in amino acids: CASSLVGRGYYGYTF. As DNA, the CDR3 is TGTGCCAGCAGCTTAGTAGGGCGGGGCTACTATGGCTACACCTTC.

This clonotype was detected a few times. The J gene is TRBJ2-7, the V gene TRBV5-1, with D tentatively TRBD1 (5 bases). This CDR3 comprises 14 residues. V was trimmed by 1 base and J by 2 bases, leaving 10 bases between them. Germline assignment: CDR1 SGHRS and CDR2 YFSETQ. CDR3 DNA sequence: TGCGCCAGCAGCTTGTTTTGGACAACCTACGAGCAGTACTTC. Translation: CASSLFWTTYEQYF.

This clonotype was counted only a few times. The J gene is TRBJ2-7, the V gene TRBV28, with TRBD2 matching over 13 bases. Germline CDR1 is MDHEN and CDR2 is SYDVKM. The CDR3 runs to 16 residues. V gave up 4 bases and J gave up 2 bases; unmatched junction bases: 5. CDR3: CASSYGLAGDPYEQYF. In DNA, the CDR3 is TGTGCCAGCAGTTACGGACTAGCGGGAGACCCCTACGAGCAGTACTTC.